A single T cell receptor beta chain is shown here with its context. Antigen unknown. This specimen comes from a study of cytomegalovirus exposure and HLA in healthy donors. Germline V gives CDR1 MRHNA, CDR2 SNTAGT. The V and J ends lost 9 bases and 3 bases respectively, with 32 bases between them. This CDR3 region has 19 residues. Study results and limitations: Cytomegalovirus-associated TCR beta chains were listed, numbering around 150. Versus the approximately 700-donor mean, an Asian-associated ancestry cluster reportedly showed fewer N-insertions in a later analysis.

PCR amplification relied on 60 Vbeta primers (plus 13 Jbeta primers). Sequencing used immunoSEQ multiplex PCR; TCRdb keeps in-frame clones, though not all of them. This table has 120,000 to 150,000 clones, under 85% appearing once. The receptor was derived from a woman aged 40-49 years in good health and CMV-seropositive. The rearrangement links TRBV6-4 to TRBJ1-1; D perhaps matches TRBD1 (5 bases). The specimen was PBMCs. The CDR3 nucleotides are TGTGCCAGACCCCCCGGCGGGGTAGTGGGACCAGAGACAGACACTGAAGCTTTCTTT. Encoded protein: CARPPGGVVGPETDTEAFF.